The 5 T cell receptor beta chains listed next were all sequenced from one sample in a study of blood T cells in healthy people across ages. Together with a sample-barcoded 5' primer, a J-beta primer mix was included in a second PCR lasting roughly 7 to 11 cycles. One entry per CDR3 protein results from TCRdb running MiXCR on the 5' RACE reads. In the table there are 2 million or so distinct CDR3 sequences, around 50% of which are singletons. The sequencing sample was made of blood. These TCRs come from a woman aged 40 to 50 in good health.

This clonotype was counted between two and nine times. This chain uses TRBV5-1 with TRBJ2-1; 8 nucleotides agree with TRBD2. The CDR3 runs to 14 residues. Germline assignment: CDR1 SGHRS and CDR2 YFSETQ. Trimming removed 2 bases from V and 10 bases from J; junction bases left unmatched: 8. As DNA, the CDR3 is TGCGCCAGCAGCTTAGATGGGGCGGGGGGCGAGCAGTTCTTC. It codes for CASSLDGAGGEQFF.

This clonotype has just a few counts. The chain employs TRBV20-1 and TRBJ2-1; the D gene is possibly TRBD2 (7 bases). The germline CDR1 and CDR2 sequences are DFQATT and SNEGSKA (reference sequence). The germline V and J ends were trimmed by 2 bases and 2 bases, with 16 bases remaining between them. This CDR3 has 16 amino acids. As DNA, the CDR3 is TGCAGTGCTAGACGGGGAGGGGGATTAACCTACAATGAGCAGTTCTTC. Translating gives CSARRGGGLTYNEQFF.

The gene calls are TRBV6-2 or TRBV6-3 and TRBJ1-2; perhaps TRBD1 as D (5 bases). This CDR3 is 13 amino acids long. CDR1 MNHEY and CDR2 SVGEGT come from the germline V gene. The V end lost 7 bases, the J end lost 5 bases, and 14 bases lay between the germline ends. The CDR3 is CASNDPGGYGYTF. CDR3 nucleotide sequence: TGTGCCAGCAACGACCCGGGGGGTTATGGCTACACCTTC.

This chain joins TRBV11-1 and TRBJ2-3, with a tentative D call TRBD2 (6 bases). V dropped 2 bases and J dropped 4 bases, with 16 bases sitting between them. The CDR3 runs 16 residues. Germline V lookup: CDR1 SGHAT, CDR2 FQDESV (reference sequence). CDR3 coding DNA: TGTGCCAGCAGCTTACGCCGGGACTTTGGCTCAGATACGCAGTATTTT. It yields the protein CASSLRRDFGSDTQYF.

This clonotype was counted once. This sequence joins TRBV7-3 and TRBJ2-1; unclear D gene. The CDR3 extends over 15 amino acids. The V gene's germline CDR1 is SGHTA and CDR2 FQGTGA. Trimming cost V 5 bases and J 2 bases, with 13 bases left between them. As DNA, the CDR3 is TGTGCCAGCAGCCGGTGGGCAGTGGCCTACAATGAGCAGTTCTTC. Residues: CASSRWAVAYNEQFF.